The text below deals with one TCR beta chain. Its antigen is still unknown. TCRdb's copy holds only in-frame clones and misses some; the assay was immunoSEQ multiplex PCR. Found here are 2,500,000 or so clones, around nine tenths of them singletons; the top ten hold over 0.12%. There are 16 residues in the CDR3. J was trimmed by 2 bases and V by 5 bases; bases with no gene match: 6. CDR1 and CDR2 from the germline V gene are SEHNR and FQNEAQ (reference sequence). This sample is drawn from a study of shared clonotypes between healthy human individuals. Overall study results and limits: Since donors were few, the genetic and exposure-history diversity represented was limited. A reduction in generation probabilities was seen for non-shared clonotypes relative to those shared by all four donors.

The TCR was taken from a man aged 18 to 29 in good health. This sequence joins TRBV7-9 and TRBJ2-2; 9 bases line up with TRBD1. Sample: naive CD4+ T cells sorted from blood. The subset: CD45RA+ positively selected. CDR3 nucleotide sequence: TGTGCCAGCAGCCGACGGGGACAGGGAAACACCGGGGAGCTGTTTTTT. As protein: CASSRRGQGNTGELFF.